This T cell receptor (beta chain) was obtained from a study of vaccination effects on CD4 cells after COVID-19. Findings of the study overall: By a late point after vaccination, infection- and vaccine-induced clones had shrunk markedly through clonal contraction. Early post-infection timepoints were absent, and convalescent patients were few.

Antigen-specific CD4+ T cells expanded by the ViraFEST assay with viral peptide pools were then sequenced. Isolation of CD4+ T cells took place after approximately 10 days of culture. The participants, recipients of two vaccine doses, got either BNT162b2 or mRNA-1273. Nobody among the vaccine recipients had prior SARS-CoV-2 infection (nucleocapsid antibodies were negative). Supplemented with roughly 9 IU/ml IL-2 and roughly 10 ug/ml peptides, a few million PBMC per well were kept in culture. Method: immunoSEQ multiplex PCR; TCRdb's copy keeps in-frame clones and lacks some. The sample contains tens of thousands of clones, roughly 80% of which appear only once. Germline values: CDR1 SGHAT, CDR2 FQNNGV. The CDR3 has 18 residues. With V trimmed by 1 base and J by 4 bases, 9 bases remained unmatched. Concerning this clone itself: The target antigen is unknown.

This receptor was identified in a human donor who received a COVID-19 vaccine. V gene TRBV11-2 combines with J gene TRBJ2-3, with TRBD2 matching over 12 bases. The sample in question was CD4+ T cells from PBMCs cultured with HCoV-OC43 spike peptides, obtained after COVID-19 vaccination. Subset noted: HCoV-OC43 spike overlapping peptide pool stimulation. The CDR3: CASSLVFRSSGGADTQYF. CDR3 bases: TGTGCCAGCAGCTTAGTTTTTCGGTCTAGCGGGGGGGCAGATACGCAGTATTTT.